This TCR beta chain derives from a study of blood T cells in healthy people across ages. Study overall: Template switching captured about one barcoded beta molecule per two T cells.

The germline gives CDR1 KGHSY, CDR2 FQNENV. V dropped 2 bases and J dropped 7 bases, with 8 bases sitting between them. There are 12 residues in the CDR3. A J-beta primer mix and a sample-barcoded 5' primer were used in a second PCR of about 7 to 12 cycles. With 12 random nucleotides, a template-switch adaptor tagged each individual cDNA molecule. Every sample gave at least 2.5 million paired-end reads containing CDR3. TCRdb re-derived calls from the 5' RACE reads in MiXCR, one entry per CDR3 protein. The sample lists around 1.5 million distinct CDR3 sequences; around two fifths were seen once. The origin of this receptor is a woman younger than 30 in good health. J is TRBJ2-5 and V is TRBV16, with D hard to call. Material for sequencing was blood. The DNA for the CDR3 is TGTGCCAGCAGCCAAGAGTTGGGGACCCAGTACTTC. Protein product: CASSQELGTQYF.